The T cell receptor (beta chain) under discussion was sequenced for a study of shared clonotypes between healthy human individuals. Study-level results: Specimens sampled were limited to blood, with tissue repertoires likely differing.

Sorted-subset replicate PCR reactions contained 150 to 200 ng DNA, corresponding to tens of thousands of T cell genomes. Some clones are missing from TCRdb's copy, which holds only in-frame ones; the method was immunoSEQ multiplex PCR. The data hold about 2 million clones, with roughly 94% observed a single time. It was into CD45RA+ naive and CD45RA-negative memory subsets that the CD4+ cells were split. With respect to this clone: What it binds is not known.

CDR1 is PRHDT and CDR2 is FYEKMQ in the germline V gene (reference sequence). CDR3 length: 16 residues. With V trimmed by 5 bases and J by 3 bases, 8 bases remained unmatched. Material: naive CD4+ T cells sorted from blood. Subset noted: CD45RA+ positively selected. The sequence was collected from a man aged 18 to 35 in good health. The gene calls are TRBV13 and TRBJ1-3; 9 bases agree with TRBD1. This CDR3 is CASSPGQGLLGNTIYF. Written as DNA, the CDR3 is TGTGCCAGCAGCCCGGGACAGGGACTGCTTGGAAACACCATATATTTT.